The 11 T cell receptor beta chains in this list originate from one sample, sequenced in a study of T cell responses to AZD1222 COVID-19 vaccine. Method: immunoSEQ multiplex PCR; TCRdb's copy keeps in-frame clones and lacks some. The table shows fewer than 110,000 clones, with under 95% occurring only once. Material: peripheral blood, obtained on day 0 of AZD1222 vaccination. Receptor source: an adult in good health.

This chain's CDR3 is CASSDTGEKLFF. The CDR3 coding sequence is TGTGCCAGCAGTGACACCGGGGAAAAACTGTTTTTT. The chain carries TRBV27 and TRBJ1-4; D not resolved. Germline-derived CDR1 and CDR2 are MNHEY and SMNVEV (reference sequence). This CDR3 is built from 12 residues. The V end was cut by 5 bases, the J end by 8 bases, with 9 bases between.

V gene TRBV5-1 combines with J gene TRBJ1-4; D gene uncertain. The CDR3 sequence is 15 residues long. Germline CDR1 is SGHRS and CDR2 is YFSETQ. Trimming removed 4 bases from V and 0 bases from J, with 10 bases in between. CDR3: CASSPALATNEKLFF. The CDR3 region has the DNA TGCGCCAGCAGCCCAGCCCTTGCAACTAATGAAAAACTGTTTTTT.

CDR3 loop: CASSSQSGNEQFF. The CDR3 DNA is TGTGCCAGCAGTTCCCAATCGGGGAATGAGCAGTTCTTC. The chain combines TRBV12-3 or TRBV12-4 with TRBJ2-1; tentative D call: TRBD2 (5 bases). CDR3 size: 13 residues. V was clipped by 4 bases and J by 7 bases, with 11 bases between them.

The rearrangement links TRBV23-1 to TRBJ1-1; D not certain. TRBV23-1 is given ORF status, its function remaining uncertain. Trimming shortened V by 1 base and J by 2 bases, and 14 bases separated the two germline ends. The CDR3 contains 16 residues. CDR3 nucleotide sequence: TGCGCCAGCAGTCAATTGGACTTCCAGAAAAACACTGAAGCTTTCTTT. Translated: CASSQLDFQKNTEAFF.

This clone was seen only a few times. The chain employs TRBV3-1 (or the pseudogene TRBV3-2) and TRBJ2-2; D ambiguous. V lost 5 bases, J lost 6 bases, and 7 bases lay in between. Germline assignment: CDR1 LGHDT and CDR2 YNNKEL (reference sequence). This CDR3 has 12 residues. The CDR3, as DNA: TGTGCCAGCAGCATTGTATCCGGGGAGCTGTTTTTT. Translation: CASSIVSGELFF.

The chain recombines TRBV15 with TRBJ1-1; unclear D gene. Trimming removed 5 bases at V and 0 bases at J, with 13 bases between. The CDR3 runs 15 residues. Germline V gene data show CDR1 as LNHNV and CDR2 as YYDKDF (reference sequence). For the CDR3, the DNA is TGTGCCACCAGCGGCCGGACCGCTATGAACACTGAAGCTTTCTTT. Encoded protein: CATSGRTAMNTEAFF.

This sequence joins TRBV4-1 and TRBJ2-7, with D perhaps TRBD1 or TRBD2 (5 bases each). The CDR3 loop spans 14 amino acids. Germline V gene sequence: CDR1 MGHRA, CDR2 YSYEKL. Deletions cut 4 bases from V and 3 bases from J, with 13 bases between. CDR3 in DNA: TGCGCCAGCAGCCGGGAATGGGGGAACTACGAGCAGTACTTC. This translates into CASSREWGNYEQYF.

V gene TRBV5-6 combines with J gene TRBJ1-2; tentative D call: TRBD1 (5 bases). This CDR3 region has 13 residues. In germline, CDR1 is SGHDT, CDR2 YYEEEE. Trimming pared 2 bases from V and 5 bases from J, leaving 10 bases between. In nucleotides, the CDR3 is TGTGCCAGCAGCTTCCCACAGGTGTATGGCTACACCTTC. Residues: CASSFPQVYGYTF.

The chain combines TRBV5-8 with TRBJ2-7; 8 bases line up with TRBD1. The CDR3 spans 14 residues. Per the germline V gene, CDR1 is SGHTS and CDR2 is YDEGEE. J was trimmed by 0 bases and V by 4 bases; bases with no gene match: 3. Here the CDR3 DNA reads TGTGCCAGCAGCCACAGGGGGACCTCCTACGAGCAGTACTTC. This encodes CASSHRGTSYEQYF.

The chain has TRBV10-3 and TRBJ2-7; the D gene is possibly TRBD1 (5 bases). CDR1 and CDR2 from the germline V gene are ENHRY and SYGVKD. Trimming took 2 bases from V and 0 from J, leaving 11 bases between them. This CDR3 is 15 amino acids long. The CDR3, as DNA: TGTGCCATCAGTGAGAGGGTGACAGTCTCCTACGAGCAGTACTTC. Translation gives CAISERVTVSYEQYF.

The V call is TRBV30, the J call TRBJ1-6; D ambiguous. The CDR3 runs to 13 residues. Germline V gene lookup returns CDR1 GTSNPN and CDR2 SVGIG (reference sequence). Trimming shortened V by 2 bases and J by 9 bases, and 11 bases separated the two germline ends. CDR3 in amino acids: CAWSLGNGSPLHF. For the CDR3, the DNA is TGTGCCTGGAGTTTGGGGAACGGTTCACCCCTCCACTTT. The full variable domain, in which reference TRBV30 and TRBJ1-6 provide the parts outside the CDR3, is SQTIHQWPATLVQPVGSPLSLECTVEGTSNPNLYWYRQAAGRGLQLLFYSVGIGQISSEVPQNLSASRPQDRQFILSSKKLLLSDSGFYLCAWSLGNGSPLHFGNGTRLTVT.